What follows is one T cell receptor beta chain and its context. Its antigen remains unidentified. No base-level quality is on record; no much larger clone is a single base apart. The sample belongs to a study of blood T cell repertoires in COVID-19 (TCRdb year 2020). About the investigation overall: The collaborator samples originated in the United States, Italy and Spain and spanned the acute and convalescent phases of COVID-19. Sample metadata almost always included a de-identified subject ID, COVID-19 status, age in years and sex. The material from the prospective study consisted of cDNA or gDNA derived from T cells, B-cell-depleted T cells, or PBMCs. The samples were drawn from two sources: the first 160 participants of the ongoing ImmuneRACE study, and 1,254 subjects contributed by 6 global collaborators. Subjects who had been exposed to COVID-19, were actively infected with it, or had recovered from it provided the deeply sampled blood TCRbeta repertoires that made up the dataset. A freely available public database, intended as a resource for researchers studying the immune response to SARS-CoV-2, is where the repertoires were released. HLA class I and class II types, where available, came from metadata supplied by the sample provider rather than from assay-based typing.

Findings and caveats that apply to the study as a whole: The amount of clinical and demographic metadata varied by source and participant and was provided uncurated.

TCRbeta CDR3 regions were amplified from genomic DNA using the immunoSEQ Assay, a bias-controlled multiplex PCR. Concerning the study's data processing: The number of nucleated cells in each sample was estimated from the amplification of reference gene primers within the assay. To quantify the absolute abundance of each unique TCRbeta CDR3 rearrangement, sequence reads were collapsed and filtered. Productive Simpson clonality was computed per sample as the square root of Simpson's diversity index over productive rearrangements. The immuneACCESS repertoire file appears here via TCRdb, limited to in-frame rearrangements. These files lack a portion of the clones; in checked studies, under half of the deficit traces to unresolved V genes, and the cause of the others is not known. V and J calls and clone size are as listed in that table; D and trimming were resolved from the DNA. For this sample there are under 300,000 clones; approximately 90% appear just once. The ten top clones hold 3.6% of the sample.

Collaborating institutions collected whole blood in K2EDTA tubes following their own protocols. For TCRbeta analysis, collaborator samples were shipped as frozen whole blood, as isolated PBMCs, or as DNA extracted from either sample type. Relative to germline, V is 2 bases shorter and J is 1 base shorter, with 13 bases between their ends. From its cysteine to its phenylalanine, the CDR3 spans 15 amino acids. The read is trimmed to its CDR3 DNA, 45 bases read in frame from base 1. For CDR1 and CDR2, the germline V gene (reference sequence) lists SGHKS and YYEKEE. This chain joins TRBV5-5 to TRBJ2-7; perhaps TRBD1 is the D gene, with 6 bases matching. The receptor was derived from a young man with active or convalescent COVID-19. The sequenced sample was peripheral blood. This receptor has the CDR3 CASSFFTGPSYEQYF. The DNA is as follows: TGTGCCAGCAGCTTTTTCACAGGGCCGTCCTACGAGCAGTACTTC.